Each of the 5 T cell receptor beta chains below was sequenced from the same sample in a study of shared T cell receptors in the human thymus. The data were produced by immunoSEQ multiplex PCR, yet TCRdb's version contains in-frame clones alone and is incomplete. The sample includes approximately 490,000 clones, about 80% of them seen just once. These data were likewise used in another study, on human thymus T cells.

Sequencing used thymocytes. Receptors were obtained from a boy less than two years old with a congenital heart defect.

This clone was detected only a few times. This rearrangement joins TRBV5-6 to TRBJ2-7; 8 bases map to TRBD1. With 4 bases clipped from V and 1 base from J, the junction kept 4 bases outside the gene matches. Germline V gene lookup returns CDR1 SGHDT and CDR2 YYEEEE. The CDR3 is 14 amino acids. In DNA form, the CDR3 reads TGTGCCAGCAGCGGACAGGGTCGGTCCTACGAGCAGTACTTC. Its translation is CASSGQGRSYEQYF.

The chain uses TRBV14 and TRBJ2-7; no firm D call. Germline V gene sequence: CDR1 SGHDN, CDR2 FVKESK. V gave up 1 base and J gave up 3 bases, with 13 bases separating them. The CDR3 extends over 15 amino acids. The CDR3 DNA reads as TGTGCCAGCAGCCAAGGAGGCCGATACTGCTACGAGCAGTACTTC. Its protein product is CASSQGGRYCYEQYF. The entire variable domain, with the rest obtained from reference TRBV14 and TRBJ2-7, is as follows: EAGVTQFPSHSVIEKGQTVTLRCDPISGHDNLYWYRRVMGKEIKFLLHFVKESKQDESGMPNNRFLAERTGGTYSTLKVQPAELEDSGVYFCASSQGGRYCYEQYFGPGTRLTVT.

The rearrangement joins TRBV5-4 to TRBJ2-5; 8 nucleotides line up with TRBD1. Trimming removed 4 bases from V and 0 bases from J; junction bases left unmatched: 5. The CDR3 runs 15 residues. The germline V gene encodes CDR1 SGHNT and CDR2 YYREEE (reference sequence). This CDR3 is CASSQDRAYQETQYF. The CDR3 DNA reads TGTGCCAGCAGCCAGGACAGGGCATACCAAGAGACCCAGTACTTC.

The chain couples TRBV19 to TRBJ2-1; possibly TRBD1 for D (6 bases). CDR3 length: 18 amino acids. Between the trimmed V and J ends, which lost 0 bases and 4 bases, there was a span of 19 bases. CDR1 and CDR2 from the germline V gene are LNHDA and SQIVND (reference sequence). The CDR3 bases are TGTGCCAGTAGTATAGAGTCCCCCAGGGGTGAGGGGTACAATGAGCAGTTCTTC. This codes for CASSIESPRGEGYNEQFF.

The CDR3 DNA sequence: TGCGCCAGCAGCTGGGCCCCAGGGATAAGTTTCTACGAGCAGTACTTC. Its protein is CASSWAPGISFYEQYF. The chain links TRBV5-1 to TRBJ2-7; TRBD1 might be the D (5 bases). The germline CDR1 and CDR2 sequences are SGHRS and YFSETQ. Trimming shortened V by 3 bases and J by 3 bases, and 19 bases separated the two germline ends. This CDR3 has 16 amino acids.